This T cell receptor (beta chain) is from a study of blood T cells in healthy people across ages. This clonotype was observed a handful of times. What it binds is unknown. Germline V gene sequence: CDR1 SGHRS, CDR2 YFSETQ. The V end lost 0 bases, the J end lost 2 bases, and 6 bases lay between the germline ends. CDR3 size: 14 residues. Whole-study results and caveats: In long-lived donors, naive CD4+ cell counts and diversity exceeded those of aged donors. The study lacked donor CMV status, which possibly confounded expanded clonotype changes.

Sample-barcoded 5' priming and a J-beta primer mix drove a second PCR of about 7 to 12 cycles. TCRdb reanalysed the 5' RACE reads using MiXCR and keeps one entry per CDR3 protein. The sample holds about 760,000 distinct CDR3 sequences, 45% to 70% seen once. The chain employs TRBV5-1 and TRBJ1-3; D gene uncertain. Sequencing used blood. This receptor was identified in a man aged 40-49 years in good health. DNA of the CDR3: TGCGCCAGCAGCTTGGAGGGTACTGGAAACACCATATATTTT. As protein: CASSLEGTGNTIYF.